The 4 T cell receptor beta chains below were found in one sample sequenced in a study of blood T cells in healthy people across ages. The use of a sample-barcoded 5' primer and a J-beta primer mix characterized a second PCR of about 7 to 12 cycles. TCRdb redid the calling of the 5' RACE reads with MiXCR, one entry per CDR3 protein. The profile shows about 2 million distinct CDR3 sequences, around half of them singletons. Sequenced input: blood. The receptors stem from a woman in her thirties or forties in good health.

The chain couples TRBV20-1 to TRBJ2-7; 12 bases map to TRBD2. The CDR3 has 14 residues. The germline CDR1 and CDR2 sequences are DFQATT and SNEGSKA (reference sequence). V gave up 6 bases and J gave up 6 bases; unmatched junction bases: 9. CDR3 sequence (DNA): TGCAGTGCCCCGAAGACTAGCGGGGGCCTCGAGCAGTACTTC. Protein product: CSAPKTSGGLEQYF.

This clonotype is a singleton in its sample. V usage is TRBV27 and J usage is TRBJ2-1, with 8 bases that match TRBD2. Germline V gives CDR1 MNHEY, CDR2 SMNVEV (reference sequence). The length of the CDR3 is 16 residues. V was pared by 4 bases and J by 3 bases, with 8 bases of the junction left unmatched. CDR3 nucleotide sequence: TGTGCCAGCAGTTCAAGAGCGGGGGTCAGCTACAATGAGCAGTTCTTC. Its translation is CASSSRAGVSYNEQFF.

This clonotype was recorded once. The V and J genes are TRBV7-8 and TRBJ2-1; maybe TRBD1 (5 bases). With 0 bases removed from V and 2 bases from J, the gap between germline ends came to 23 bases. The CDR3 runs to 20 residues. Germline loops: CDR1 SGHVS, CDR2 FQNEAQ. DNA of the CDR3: TGTGCCAGCAGCTTAGCACTTGGGGCCGGTAGTTCAAGCACCTACAATGAGCAGTTCTTC. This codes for CASSLALGAGSSSTYNEQFF.

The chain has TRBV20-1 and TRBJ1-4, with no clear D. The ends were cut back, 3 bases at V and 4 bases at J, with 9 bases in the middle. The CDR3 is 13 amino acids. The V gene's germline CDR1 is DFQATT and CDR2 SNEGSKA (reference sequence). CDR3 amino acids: CSARRGVNEKLFF. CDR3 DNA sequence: TGCAGTGCTAGGAGAGGTGTTAATGAAAAACTGTTTTTT.